What follows are 30 T cell receptor beta chains derived from one specimen sequenced in a study of control samples from healthy donors and cancer patients (dated by TCRdb to the early 2020s). Library preparation used the immunoSEQ multiplex PCR assay. TCRdb carries this immuneACCESS record with in-frame sequences only. Its versions omit some clonotypes, under half of them owing to an unresolved V gene in the studies checked, with the rest unexplained. This sample is represented by roughly 130,000 clones; 85% to 95% of them were singletons. 8.5% to 10% of the sample goes to the ten largest clones. Sequencing input: blood. The receptors come from a man between 18 and 35 years old in good health.

This chain connects TRBV27 to TRBJ2-1; 10 nucleotides agree with TRBD2. The CDR3 spans 17 residues. CDR1 and CDR2 from the germline V gene are MNHEY and SMNVEV (reference sequence). The junction had 8 bases not matched to a gene; V was cut back by 4 bases and J by 2 bases. The CDR3 sequence is CASSSVRTSGTYNEQFF. The CDR3 DNA is TGTGCCAGCAGTTCAGTAAGGACTAGCGGCACCTACAATGAGCAGTTCTTC.

The chain employs TRBV6-5 and TRBJ1-1; TRBD1 is a possible D gene (6 bases). V was cut by 6 bases and J by 1 base, with 12 bases left in between. The CDR3 is made up of 14 amino acids. CDR1 and CDR2 from the germline V gene are MNHEY and SVGAGI. Written as DNA, the CDR3 is TGTGCCAGCAGGGGACATCTCCAGAACACTGAAGCTTTCTTT. It encodes CASRGHLQNTEAFF.

Of note for this clone: At one end the junction does not follow the germline gene, possibly because of a read error. This chain connects TRBV18 to TRBJ2-1, with D uncertain. This CDR3 contains 13 residues. Germline assignment: CDR1 KGHSH and CDR2 LQKENI. Written as DNA, the CDR3 is TGTGCCAGCTCACAGGGCTCCAACAATGAGCAGTTCTTC. Its protein product is CASSQGSNNEQFF.

The CDR3 DNA reads TGTGCCAGCAGAGTACAGGGGGCCACAGATACGCAGTATTTT. It yields the protein CASRVQGATDTQYF. The chain is built from TRBV2 and TRBJ2-3, with 9 bases fitting TRBD1. V gave up 6 bases and J gave up 2 bases; unmatched junction bases: 3. Germline V CDR1 and CDR2: SNHLY, FYNNEI. The CDR3 extends over 14 amino acids.

The rearrangement uses TRBV27 and TRBJ1-3; D is perhaps TRBD1 (5 bases). V lost 6 bases and J 2 bases, leaving 29 bases between the germline ends. The CDR3 loop spans 20 amino acids. Germline CDR1 is MNHEY and CDR2 is SMNVEV (reference sequence). The CDR3 protein is CASSFPGPGSTPEAGNTIYF. DNA for the CDR3: TGTGCCAGCAGCTTTCCCGGGCCAGGGAGTACCCCAGAGGCTGGAAACACCATATATTTT.

The CDR3 sequence: CASSLAAQGAITDTQYF. CDR3 bases: TGCGCCAGCAGCTTGGCCGCCCAGGGGGCTATCACAGATACGCAGTATTTT. This chain uses TRBV5-1 with TRBJ2-3; TRBD1 matches at 8 bases. V shed 0 bases, J shed 2 bases, and the junction held 8 bases outside the gene matches. The CDR3 is 17 amino acids. Germline V gene lookup returns CDR1 SGHRS and CDR2 YFSETQ.

The chain carries TRBV6-4 and TRBJ2-3, with D unresolved. V was shortened by 3 bases and J by 4 bases, with 20 bases between the two germline ends. CDR1 and CDR2 from the germline V gene are MRHNA and SNTAGT. The CDR3 is made up of 17 amino acids. CDR3 sequence: CASSDWIRTRVADTQYF. CDR3 nucleotides: TGTGCCAGCAGTGATTGGATCCGGACCCGGGTGGCAGATACGCAGTATTTT.

The V gene is TRBV11-1, the J gene TRBJ1-2; the D is unclear. CDR1 and CDR2 (germline): SGHAT, FQDESV (reference sequence). Trimming removed 1 base from V and 8 bases from J, with 11 bases in between. CDR3 size: 13 residues. CDR3 loop: CASSLVSGVGYTF. The CDR3 DNA follows: TGTGCCAGCAGCTTAGTATCCGGGGTCGGCTACACCTTC. The full variable domain, in which reference TRBV11-1 and TRBJ1-2 provide the parts outside the CDR3, is EAEVAQSPRYKITEKSQAVAFWCDPISGHATLYWYRQILGQGPELLVQFQDESVVDDSQLPKDRFSAERLKGVDSTLKIQPAELGDSAMYLCASSLVSGVGYTFGSGTRLTVV.

This clone was recorded once. Within the sample, other DNA sequences also encode this same CDR3. This CDR3 reads CSARVGDTQYF. Here the CDR3 DNA reads TGCAGTGCTAGAGTCGGGGATACGCAGTATTTT. The genes are TRBV20-1 and TRBJ2-3; D call uncertain. CDR1 and CDR2 (germline): DFQATT, SNEGSKA (reference sequence). The length of the CDR3 is 11 residues. V was pared by 1 base and J by 6 bases, with 5 bases between.

The genes are TRBV30 and TRBJ1-5; 10 positions agree with TRBD1. The germline CDR1 and CDR2 sequences are GTSNPN and SVGIG (reference sequence). This CDR3 has 14 residues. Unmatched junction bases numbered 5, after V lost 3 bases and J lost 6 bases. CDR3 bases: TGTGCCTGGAGCTTCGGACAGGGGGGTCAGCCCCAGCATTTT. Amino acids: CAWSFGQGGQPQHF.

This clone has a single count. The chain has TRBV5-1 and TRBJ2-3; D is perhaps TRBD1 (6 bases). The CDR3 runs 16 residues. V gave up 4 bases and J gave up 0 bases, with 15 bases separating them. Germline V gene sequence: CDR1 SGHRS, CDR2 YFSETQ. CDR3 sequence (DNA): TGCGCCAGCAGCCCCCGGTACAGGGTTAGCACAGATACGCAGTATTTT. It yields the protein CASSPRYRVSTDTQYF.

The chain uses TRBV6-1 and TRBJ2-5; 7 nucleotides agree with TRBD2. The V and J ends lost 3 bases and 5 bases, in that order; junction bases with no gene match: 3. This CDR3 has 13 residues. From germline, CDR1 is MNHNS and CDR2 SASEGT. For the CDR3, the DNA is TGTGCCAGCAGTGAGGGAGGGTTGGAGACCCAGTACTTC. Amino acid sequence: CASSEGGLETQYF.

This clone was seen just once. The chain employs TRBV19 and TRBJ1-5, with 7 bases aligning to TRBD1. The CDR3 contains 13 residues. J gave up 7 bases and V 8 bases, and 8 bases lay outside the gene matches. The V gene's germline CDR1 is LNHDA and CDR2 SQIVND (reference sequence). The CDR3 DNA is TGTGCCAGTCAAGACAGGGAGGGACAGCCCCAGCATTTT. It translates to CASQDREGQPQHF.

The chain recombines TRBV5-5 with TRBJ2-7; 10 bases agree with TRBD1. Germline V gene lookup returns CDR1 SGHKS and CDR2 YYEKEE (reference sequence). This CDR3 contains 15 residues. V was pared by 2 bases and J by 7 bases, with 9 bases of the junction left unmatched. As DNA, the CDR3 is TGTGCCAGCAGCTTAGGAGACAGGGGGCGTCAGGAGCAGTACTTC. This codes for CASSLGDRGRQEQYF. Full variable domain (remainder filled in from reference TRBV5-5 and TRBJ2-7): DAGVTQSPTHLIKTRGQQVTLRCSPISGHKSVSWYQQVLGQGPQFIFQYYEKEERGRGNFPDRFSARQFPNYSSELNVNALLLGDSALYLCASSLGDRGRQEQYFGPGTRLTVT.

The rearrangement joins TRBV9 to TRBJ2-1; 9 bases align to TRBD1. V lost 0 bases, J lost 9 bases, and 13 bases stayed unmatched. This CDR3 comprises 17 residues. The germline V gene encodes CDR1 SGDLS and CDR2 YYNGEE. CDR3 coding DNA: TGTGCCAGCAGCGTAGAACAGGGGACAGGGTGGTCTGCTGAGCAGTTCTTC. Translating it yields CASSVEQGTGWSAEQFF.

This rearrangement joins TRBV5-1 to TRBJ1-3; a possible D gene is TRBD1 (5 bases). CDR1 and CDR2 from the germline V gene are SGHRS and YFSETQ. The CDR3 has 16 amino acids. V lost 0 bases, J lost 2 bases, and 12 bases lay in between. Written as DNA, the CDR3 is TGCGCCAGCAGCTTGGCGGCCAGGGACGCTGGAAACACCATATATTTT. This translates into CASSLAARDAGNTIYF. Supplemented by reference TRBV5-1 and TRBJ1-3, the full variable domain reads KAGVTQTPRYLIKTRGQQVTLSCSPISGHRSVSWYQQTPGQGLQFLFEYFSETQRNKGNFPGRFSGRQFSNSRSEMNVSTLELGDSALYLCASSLAARDAGNTIYFGEGSWLTVV.

The chain employs TRBV6-5 and TRBJ1-2; 8 bases are a match to TRBD1. The CDR3 runs 12 residues. The V gene end was trimmed by 6 bases and the J gene end by 6 bases; junction bases not matched to a gene: 3. Germline assignment: CDR1 MNHEY and CDR2 SVGAGI. CDR3 in amino acids: CASRQDRDGYTF. CDR3 bases: TGTGCCAGCAGACAGGACAGGGATGGCTACACCTTC.

The genes are TRBV28 and TRBJ2-4, with 7 bases matching TRBD1. This CDR3 spans 15 amino acids. Looked up from germline, CDR1 is MDHEN and CDR2 is SYDVKM. V lost 6 bases and J lost 1; bases outside the gene matches: 6. CDR3: CASSPTGVAKNIQYF. DNA for the CDR3: TGTGCCAGCAGCCCTACAGGGGTTGCCAAAAACATTCAGTACTTC.

The chain carries TRBV6-1 and TRBJ1-2; maybe TRBD1 (5 bases). The CDR3 consists of 15 residues. Germline assignment: CDR1 MNHNS and CDR2 SASEGT. The V end lost 2 bases, the J end lost 4 bases, and 14 bases lay between the germline ends. Here the CDR3 DNA reads TGTGCCAGCAGTGAATTTTTCCGGGGGAGCTATGGCTACACCTTC. Translated, it gives CASSEFFRGSYGYTF.

V usage is TRBV19 and J usage is TRBJ1-5, with no clear D. The CDR3 is 14 amino acids. Per the germline V gene, CDR1 is LNHDA and CDR2 is SQIVND (reference sequence). The V end lost 4 bases, the J end lost 5 bases, and 12 bases lay between the germline ends. The CDR3 is CASSRTLGDQPQHF. For the CDR3, the DNA is TGTGCCAGTAGTAGGACTCTGGGCGATCAGCCCCAGCATTTT.

This chain uses TRBV13 with TRBJ1-4; tentative D call: TRBD1 (5 bases). V lost 6 bases and J 0 bases, leaving 14 bases between the germline ends. This CDR3 contains 16 residues. Germline CDR1 reads PRHDT; CDR2 reads FYEKMQ (reference sequence). The CDR3 is CASSYGTGATNEKLFF. CDR3 nucleotide sequence: TGTGCCAGCAGTTATGGGACCGGTGCAACTAATGAAAAACTGTTTTTT.

The gene calls are TRBV7-9 and TRBJ2-1; 9 bases match TRBD1. Trimming at V came to 4 bases and at J to 8 bases, leaving 6 bases not matched to a gene. CDR3 length equals 14 residues. In germline, CDR1 is SEHNR, CDR2 FQNEAQ (reference sequence). CDR3 region: CASSSDRGGHEQFF. The CDR3 DNA reads TGTGCCAGCAGCTCAGACAGGGGGGGACATGAGCAGTTCTTC.

V and J are TRBV11-2 and TRBJ2-3, with TRBD1 matching over 7 bases. V lost 1 base, J lost 6 bases, and 4 bases stayed unmatched. The germline V gene encodes CDR1 SGHAT and CDR2 FQNNGV. CDR3 size: 14 residues. The CDR3, as DNA: TGTGCCAGCAGCTTAGTTAGGGGGCGGGATACGCAGTATTTT. It encodes CASSLVRGRDTQYF.

The CDR3 DNA sequence: TGTGCCAGCACTCGGACAGGGAAGGGCGAGCAGTACTTC. This translates into CASTRTGKGEQYF. The rearrangement joins TRBV6-5 to TRBJ2-7; 8 positions agree with TRBD1. Looked up from germline, CDR1 is MNHEY and CDR2 is SVGAGI. The CDR3 totals 13 residues. J gave up 6 bases and V 7 bases, and 8 bases lay outside the gene matches.

This clone has only one observation. The V gene is TRBV12-5, the J gene TRBJ2-6, with no clear D. CDR1 LGHNT and CDR2 FRNRAP come from the germline V gene. V dropped 5 bases and J dropped 2 bases, with 16 bases sitting between them. CDR3 length: 17 amino acids. The CDR3: CASGPSTGSPGANVLTF. Written as DNA, the CDR3 is TGTGCTAGTGGTCCGTCGACCGGTAGCCCTGGGGCCAACGTCCTGACTTTC.

The chain recombines TRBV19 with TRBJ1-3; the D is unclear. Germline loops: CDR1 LNHDA, CDR2 SQIVND (reference sequence). Between the trimmed V and J ends, which lost 3 bases and 0 bases, there was a span of 6 bases. The CDR3 loop spans 14 amino acids. CDR3 sequence reads: CASSISSSGNTIYF. CDR3 DNA sequence: TGTGCCAGTAGTATCTCGAGCTCTGGAAACACCATATATTTT.

The rearrangement uses TRBV5-1 and TRBJ1-2; D gene uncertain. The CDR3 runs to 12 residues. Germline values: CDR1 SGHRS, CDR2 YFSETQ. V was pared by 4 bases and J by 7 bases, with 11 bases between. The CDR3 loop reads CASSVDAAGYTF. CDR3 bases: TGCGCCAGCAGCGTGGACGCGGCTGGCTACACCTTC.

V usage is TRBV7-3 and J usage is TRBJ2-3, with D perhaps matching TRBD1 or TRBD2 (5 bases each). The germline V gene encodes CDR1 SGHTA and CDR2 FQGTGA. V lost 0 bases, J lost 4 bases, and 5 bases lay in between. The CDR3 has 13 residues. DNA of the CDR3: TGTGCCAGCAGCTTAACGGGGGCAGATACGCAGTATTTT. Its protein is CASSLTGADTQYF.

V usage is TRBV18 and J usage is TRBJ2-3, with 9 bases lining up with TRBD2. Germline assignment: CDR1 KGHSH and CDR2 LQKENI. The CDR3 sequence is 15 residues long. J lost 7 bases, V lost 2 bases, and 7 bases had no gene match. The CDR3 DNA reads as TGTGCCAGCTCACCAACGCGGGGGGGCTTCCATACGCAGTATTTT. This translates into CASSPTRGGFHTQYF.

The genes are TRBV3-1 (or the pseudogene TRBV3-2) and TRBJ1-2; D is perhaps TRBD1 (6 bases). The ends were cut back, 0 bases at V and 7 bases at J, with 18 bases in the middle. The CDR3 consists of 16 residues. Per germline, CDR1 LGHDT and CDR2 YNNKEL (reference sequence). CDR3 DNA sequence: TGTGCCAGCAGCCAAGATTCGAGAGGGGGGAAGTCTGGCTACACCTTC. Amino acid sequence: CASSQDSRGGKSGYTF.